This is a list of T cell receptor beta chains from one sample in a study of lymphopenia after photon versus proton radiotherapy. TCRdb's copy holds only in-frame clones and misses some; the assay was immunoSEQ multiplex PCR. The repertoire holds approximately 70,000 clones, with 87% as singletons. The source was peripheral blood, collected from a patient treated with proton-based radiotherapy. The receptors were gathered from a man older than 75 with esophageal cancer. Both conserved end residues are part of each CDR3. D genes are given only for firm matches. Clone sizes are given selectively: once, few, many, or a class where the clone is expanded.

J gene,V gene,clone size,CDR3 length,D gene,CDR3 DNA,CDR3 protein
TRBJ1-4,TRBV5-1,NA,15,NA,TGCGCCAGCAGCTTGTCTCAGGGAACCAATGAAAAACTGTTTTTT,CASSLSQGTNEKLFF
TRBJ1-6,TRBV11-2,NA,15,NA,TGTGCCAGCAGCTCACAGACAGGAAGAGATTCACCCCTCCACTTT,CASSSQTGRDSPLHF
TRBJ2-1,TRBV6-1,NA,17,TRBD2,TGTGCCAGCAGTGGGGTATGGGCGGGAGGCCACCCGTATGAGCAGTTCTTC,CASSGVWAGGHPYEQFF
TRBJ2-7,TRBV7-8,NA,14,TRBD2,TGTGCCAGCACAGGCGGTATAGCGGGACGCGAGCAGTACTTC,CASTGGIAGREQYF
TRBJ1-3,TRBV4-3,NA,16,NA,TGCGCCAGCAGCCAAGATTGGGATTACTCTGGAAACACCATATATTTT,CASSQDWDYSGNTIYF
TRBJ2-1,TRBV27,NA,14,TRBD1,TGTGCCAGCAGTTTATCGAGGGGGCGCAATGAGCAGTTCTTC,CASSLSRGRNEQFF
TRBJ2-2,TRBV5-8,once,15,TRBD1,TGTGCCAGCAGTCAGGGACAGTCGAACACCGGGGAGCTGTTTTTT,CASSQGQSNTGELFF
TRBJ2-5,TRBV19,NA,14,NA,TGTGCCAGTAGTATCCGGGGCAGGGAAGAGACCCAGTACTTC,CASSIRGREETQYF
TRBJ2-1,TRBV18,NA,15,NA,TGTGCCAGCTCACCAATGGGGCCCTCCTACAATGAGCAGTTCTTC,CASSPMGPSYNEQFF
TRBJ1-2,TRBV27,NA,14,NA,TGTGCCAGCAGTCTTACCCGAGCGCTCTATGGCTACACCTTC,CASSLTRALYGYTF
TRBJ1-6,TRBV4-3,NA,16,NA,TGCGCCAGCAGCCAAGATTCCCCCCGAGCCGGTTCACCCCTCCACTTT,CASSQDSPRAGSPLHF
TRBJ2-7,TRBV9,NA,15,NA,TGTGCCAGCAGCGCGGGGGACGGACTCCCCTACGAGCAGTACTTC,CASSAGDGLPYEQYF
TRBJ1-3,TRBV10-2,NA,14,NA,TGCGCCAGCAGGGGGCGGGACTCTGGAAACACCATATATTTT,CASRGRDSGNTIYF
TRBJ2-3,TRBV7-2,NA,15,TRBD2,TGTGCCAGCAGCTTGCCGACTAGCGGGGGAGATACGCAGTATTTT,CASSLPTSGGDTQYF
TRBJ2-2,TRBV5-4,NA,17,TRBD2,TGTGCCAGCAGCAAGGGACTAGCGGGGGCGAACACCGGGGAGCTGTTTTTT,CASSKGLAGANTGELFF
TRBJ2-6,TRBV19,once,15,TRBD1,TGTGCCAGTGGACAGGGAGGCTCTGGGGCCAACGTCCTGACTTTC,CASGQGGSGANVLTF
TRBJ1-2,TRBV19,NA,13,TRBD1,TGTGCCAGTAGCCGGGACAGGGAATATGGCTACACCTTC,CASSRDREYGYTF
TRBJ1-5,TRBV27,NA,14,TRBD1,TGTGCCAGCAGGTCAGGGGGTTGGAATCAGCCCCAGCATTTT,CASRSGGWNQPQHF
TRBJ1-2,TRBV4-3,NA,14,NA,TGCGCCAGCAGCCAAGTATTGGGCAGGAGTGGCTACACCTTC,CASSQVLGRSGYTF
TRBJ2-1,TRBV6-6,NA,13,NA,TGTGCCAGCAGATATACCCCGTGGGGTGAGCAGTTCTTC,CASRYTPWGEQFF
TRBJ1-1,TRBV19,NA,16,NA,TGTGCCAGTAGTATAGTCCCCTGGCAGACTCGGACTGAAGCTTTCTTT,CASSIVPWQTRTEAFF
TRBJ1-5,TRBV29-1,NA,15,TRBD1,TGCAGCGTTGATGTGGCACAGGGGGGCAATCAGCCCCAGCATTTT,CSVDVAQGGNQPQHF